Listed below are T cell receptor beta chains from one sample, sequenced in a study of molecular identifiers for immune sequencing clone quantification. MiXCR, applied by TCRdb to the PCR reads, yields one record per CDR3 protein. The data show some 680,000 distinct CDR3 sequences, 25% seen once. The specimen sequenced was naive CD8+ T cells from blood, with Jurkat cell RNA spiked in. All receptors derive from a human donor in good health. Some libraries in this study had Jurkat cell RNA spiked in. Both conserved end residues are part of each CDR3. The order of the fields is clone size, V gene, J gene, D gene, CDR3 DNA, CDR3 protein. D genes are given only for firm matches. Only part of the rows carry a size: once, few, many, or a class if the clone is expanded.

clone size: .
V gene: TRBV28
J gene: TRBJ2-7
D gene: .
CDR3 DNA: TGTGCCAGCAGCTACAGGGAGTACGAGCAGTACTTC
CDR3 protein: CASSYREYEQYF

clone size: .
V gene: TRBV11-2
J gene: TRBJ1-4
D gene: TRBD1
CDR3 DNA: TGTGCCAGCAGCACGGGACAGGATTCAACTAATGAAAAACTGTTTTTT
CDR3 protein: CASSTGQDSTNEKLFF

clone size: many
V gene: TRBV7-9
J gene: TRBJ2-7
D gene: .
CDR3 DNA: TGTGCCAGCAGCCCTCAAGCCAGCTACGAGCAGTACTTC
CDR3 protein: CASSPQASYEQYF

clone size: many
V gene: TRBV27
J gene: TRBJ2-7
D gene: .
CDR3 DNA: TGTGCCAGCAGTTCGACACCTTGGGAGCAGTACTTC
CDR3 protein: CASSSTPWEQYF

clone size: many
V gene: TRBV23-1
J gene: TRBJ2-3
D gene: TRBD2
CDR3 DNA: TGCGCCCCCCATGGGACTAGCGGGGTGGATACGCAGTATTTT
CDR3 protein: CAPHGTSGVDTQYF

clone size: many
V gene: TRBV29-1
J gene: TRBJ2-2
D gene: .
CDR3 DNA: TGCAGCGTAGCCACTAAGAACACCGGGGAGCTGTTTTTT
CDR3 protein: CSVATKNTGELFF

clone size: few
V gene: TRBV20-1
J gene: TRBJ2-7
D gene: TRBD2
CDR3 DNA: TGCAGTGCTAGCCTGCCTAGCGGGAGGGCCTTGGGTGAGCAGTACTTC
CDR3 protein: CSASLPSGRALGEQYF

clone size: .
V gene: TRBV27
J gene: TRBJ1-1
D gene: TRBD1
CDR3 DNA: TGTGCCAGCAGTCCCCGACAGGGAGTGGGCACTGAAGCTTTCTTT
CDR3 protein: CASSPRQGVGTEAFF

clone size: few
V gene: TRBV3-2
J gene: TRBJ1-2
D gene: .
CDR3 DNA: TGTGCCAGCAGCCAGCACAGGGCCTGGACTAACTATGGCTACACCTTC
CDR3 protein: CASSQHRAWTNYGYTF

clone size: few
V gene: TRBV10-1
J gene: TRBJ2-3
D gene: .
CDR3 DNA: TGCGCCAGCAGTGAGTCGGGACTCCCGGGGCAGTATTTT
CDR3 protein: CASSESGLPGQYF

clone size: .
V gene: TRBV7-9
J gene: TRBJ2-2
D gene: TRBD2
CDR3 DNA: TGTGCCAGCAGCTTCGGGCTAGCGGACGCGAACACCGGGGAGCTGTTTTTT
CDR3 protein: CASSFGLADANTGELFF

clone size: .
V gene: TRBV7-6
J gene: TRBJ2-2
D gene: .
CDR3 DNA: TGTGCCAGCAGCAAAGGGGAGACTCAGAACACCGGGGAGCTGTTTTTT
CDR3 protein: CASSKGETQNTGELFF

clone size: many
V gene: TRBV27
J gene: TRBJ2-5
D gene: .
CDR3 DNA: TGTGCCAGCCGCCCGGGACGCCTCCCGGAGACCCAGTACTTC
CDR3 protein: CASRPGRLPETQYF

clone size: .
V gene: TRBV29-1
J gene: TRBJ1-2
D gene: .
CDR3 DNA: TGCAGCGTTGATGGGGGGAACTATGGCTACACCTTC
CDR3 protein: CSVDGGNYGYTF

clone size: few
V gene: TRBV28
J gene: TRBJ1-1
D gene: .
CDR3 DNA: TGTGCCAGCAGGGCCGGTTGGGGGGTGAACACTGAAGCTTTCTTT
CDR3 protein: CASRAGWGVNTEAFF

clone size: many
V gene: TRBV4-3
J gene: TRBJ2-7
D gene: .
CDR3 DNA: TGCGCCAGCAGCCTCCTTCTAGAGTACGAGCAGTACTTC
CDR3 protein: CASSLLLEYEQYF

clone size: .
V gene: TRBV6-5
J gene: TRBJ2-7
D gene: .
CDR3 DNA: TGTGCCAGCGGGGTCGGCTCCTACGAGCAGTACTTC
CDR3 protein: CASGVGSYEQYF

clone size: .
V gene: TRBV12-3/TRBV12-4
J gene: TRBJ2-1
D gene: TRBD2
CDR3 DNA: TGTGCCAGCAGTCCGCCAGCGGGGGGGCGCAATGAGCAGTTCTTC
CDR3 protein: CASSPPAGGRNEQFF

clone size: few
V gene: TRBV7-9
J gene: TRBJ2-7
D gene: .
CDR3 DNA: TGTGCCAGCAGCCCCCCGGGATCCCTGTACGAGCAGTACTTC
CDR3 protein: CASSPPGSLYEQYF

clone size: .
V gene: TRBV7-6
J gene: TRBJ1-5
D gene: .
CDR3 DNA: TGTGCCAGCAGATTTGGCAATCAGCCCCAGCATTTT
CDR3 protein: CASRFGNQPQHF

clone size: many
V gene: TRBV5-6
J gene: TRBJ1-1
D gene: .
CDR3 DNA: TGTGCCAGCAGCTCGGGACTGATCTTCATTAACACTGAAGCTTTCTTT
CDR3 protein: CASSSGLIFINTEAFF

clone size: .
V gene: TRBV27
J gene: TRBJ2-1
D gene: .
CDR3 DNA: TGTGCCAGCAGTTTTACGGGTCCTGCCGGTGAGCAGTTCTTC
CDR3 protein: CASSFTGPAGEQFF

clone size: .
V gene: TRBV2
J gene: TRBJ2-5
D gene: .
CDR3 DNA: TGTGCCAGCAGTGATGGCGGGTATAAAGAGACCCAGTACTTC
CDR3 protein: CASSDGGYKETQYF

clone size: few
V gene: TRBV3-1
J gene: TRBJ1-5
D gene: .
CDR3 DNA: TGTGCCAGCAGCCAAGGGTCCCCAGGGTTGGGCAGCAATCAGCCCCAGCATTTT
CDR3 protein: CASSQGSPGLGSNQPQHF

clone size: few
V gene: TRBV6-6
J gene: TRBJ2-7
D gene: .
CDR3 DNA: TGTGCCAGCAGTTACGGCGGGGGCATCAACGAGCAGTACTTC
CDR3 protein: CASSYGGGINEQYF

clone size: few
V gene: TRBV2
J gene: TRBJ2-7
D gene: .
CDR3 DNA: TGTGCCAGCGGCGTGTTATTGACAGAGTACGAGCAGTACTTC
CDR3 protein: CASGVLLTEYEQYF

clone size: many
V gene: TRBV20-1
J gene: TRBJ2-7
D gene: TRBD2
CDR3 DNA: TGCAGTGCTAGAGATGCGGGACTAGCGAACTACGAGCAGTACTTC
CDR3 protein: CSARDAGLANYEQYF

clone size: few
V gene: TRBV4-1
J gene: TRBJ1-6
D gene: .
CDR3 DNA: TGCGCCAGCAGCCAAGACCCGTTGAGCTCCTATAATTCACCCCTCCACTTT
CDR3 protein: CASSQDPLSSYNSPLHF

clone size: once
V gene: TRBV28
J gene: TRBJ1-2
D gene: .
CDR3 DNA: TGTGCCAGCATAAAACAGGGAATCTCGGTCGTAAGTGGCTACACCTTC
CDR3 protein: CASIKQGISVVSGYTF

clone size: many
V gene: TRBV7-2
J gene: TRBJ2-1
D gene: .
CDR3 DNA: TGTGCCAGCAGCTCTCGATTATCCTACAATGAGCAGTTCTTC
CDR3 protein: CASSSRLSYNEQFF

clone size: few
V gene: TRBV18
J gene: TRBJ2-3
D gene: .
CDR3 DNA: TGTGCCAGCTCACCAATTCTTAAAGGGACAGATACGCAGTATTTT
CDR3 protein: CASSPILKGTDTQYF

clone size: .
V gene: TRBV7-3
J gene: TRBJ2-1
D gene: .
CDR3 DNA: TGTGCCAGCAGCCCCCCAACGGGGATGGGTGAGCAGTTCTTC
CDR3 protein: CASSPPTGMGEQFF

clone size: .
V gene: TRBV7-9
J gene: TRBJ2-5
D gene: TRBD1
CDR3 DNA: TGTGCCAGCAGCCCCCGTGGCTCGGGACAGGGGGTTAGGGAGACCCAGTACTTC
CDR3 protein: CASSPRGSGQGVRETQYF

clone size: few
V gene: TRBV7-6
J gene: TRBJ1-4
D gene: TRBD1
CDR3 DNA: TGTGCCAGCAGCCTCGGGACAGTTACTGAAAAACTGTTTTTT
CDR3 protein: CASSLGTVTEKLFF

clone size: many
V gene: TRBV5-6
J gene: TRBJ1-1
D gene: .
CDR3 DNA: TGTGCCAGCAGACGTGGGCCAGCGAACACTGAAGCTTTCTTT
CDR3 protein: CASRRGPANTEAFF

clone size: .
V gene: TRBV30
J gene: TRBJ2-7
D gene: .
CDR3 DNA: TGTGCCTCGGGGACGGAAACCTACGAGCAGTACTTC
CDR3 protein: CASGTETYEQYF

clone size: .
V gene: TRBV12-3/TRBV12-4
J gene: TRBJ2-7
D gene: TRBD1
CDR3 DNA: TGTGCCAGCAGTCCAGGGACAGGGCGGGAGCAGTACTTC
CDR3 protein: CASSPGTGREQYF

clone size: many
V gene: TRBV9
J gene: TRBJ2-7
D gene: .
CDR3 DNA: TGTGCCAGCAGCTCCCGCGGGACAGACGAGCAGTACTTC
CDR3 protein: CASSSRGTDEQYF

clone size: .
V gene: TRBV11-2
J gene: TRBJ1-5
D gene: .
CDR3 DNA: TGTGCCAGCAGCTTAGGTTCGGGGGCAAGCAATCAGCCCCAGCATTTT
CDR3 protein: CASSLGSGASNQPQHF

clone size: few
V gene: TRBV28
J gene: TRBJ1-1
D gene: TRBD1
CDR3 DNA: TGTGCCAGCAGTTTTCCGGCCAGGGGGACTGAAGCTTTCTTT
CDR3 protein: CASSFPARGTEAFF

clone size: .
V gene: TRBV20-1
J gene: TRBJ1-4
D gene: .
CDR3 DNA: TGCAGTGCTAGGCCCCAAAGGGGGATGTTTGAAAAACTGTTTTTT
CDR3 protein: CSARPQRGMFEKLFF

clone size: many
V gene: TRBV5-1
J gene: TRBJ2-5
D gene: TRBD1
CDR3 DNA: TGCGCCAGCAGCGGCCGGGACAGGGGGCCAGAGACCCAGTACTTC
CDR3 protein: CASSGRDRGPETQYF

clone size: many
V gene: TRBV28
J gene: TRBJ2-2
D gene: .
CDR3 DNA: TGTGCCAGCAGTTATAGGGGAGGTCGGGCCGGGGAGCTGTTTTTT
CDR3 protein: CASSYRGGRAGELFF

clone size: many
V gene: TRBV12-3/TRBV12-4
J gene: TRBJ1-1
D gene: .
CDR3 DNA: TGTGCCAGCAGTTTACCTCTTAAACGGGGTGAAGCTTTCTTT
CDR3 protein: CASSLPLKRGEAFF

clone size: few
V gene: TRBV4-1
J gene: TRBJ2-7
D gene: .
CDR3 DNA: TGCGCCAGCAGCCCCTCCGTAGCGGTAAGATCCTACGAGCAGTACTTC
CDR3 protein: CASSPSVAVRSYEQYF

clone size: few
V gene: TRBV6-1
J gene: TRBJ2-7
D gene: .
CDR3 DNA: TGTGCCAGCAGTGAAGGTCCAAGCACATACGAGCAGTACTTC
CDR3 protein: CASSEGPSTYEQYF

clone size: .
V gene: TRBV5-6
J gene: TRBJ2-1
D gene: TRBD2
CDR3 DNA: TGTGCCAGCAGCCGGGGACTAGCAGACAATGAGCAGTTCTTC
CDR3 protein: CASSRGLADNEQFF

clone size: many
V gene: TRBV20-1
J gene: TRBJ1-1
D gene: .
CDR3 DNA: TGCAGTGCTAGAGGCTGGGAGAACACTGAAGCTTTCTTT
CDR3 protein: CSARGWENTEAFF

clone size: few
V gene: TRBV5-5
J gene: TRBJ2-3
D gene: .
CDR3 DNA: TGTGCCAGCAGCTTTTTTTTGGCGATACCCACAGATACGCAGTATTTT
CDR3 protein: CASSFFLAIPTDTQYF

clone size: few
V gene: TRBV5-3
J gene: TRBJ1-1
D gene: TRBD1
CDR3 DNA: TGTGCCAGCAGCTTGATCGGGACAGGCTTACAACACACTGAAGCTTTCTTT
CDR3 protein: CASSLIGTGLQHTEAFF

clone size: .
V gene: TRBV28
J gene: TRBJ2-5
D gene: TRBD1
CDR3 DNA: TGTGCCAGCAGTGTATGGACAGGGTGGCAAGAGACCCAGTACTTC
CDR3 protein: CASSVWTGWQETQYF

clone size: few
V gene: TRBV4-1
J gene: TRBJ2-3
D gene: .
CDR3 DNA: TGCGCCAGCAGCCCCACGTCGACAGGCGCACCCACAGATACGCAGTATTTT
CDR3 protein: CASSPTSTGAPTDTQYF

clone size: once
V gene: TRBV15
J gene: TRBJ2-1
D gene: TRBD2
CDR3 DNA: TGTGCCACCAGCAGAGCTCCTCTAGCGGGAGGCAATGAGCAGTTCTTC
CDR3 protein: CATSRAPLAGGNEQFF

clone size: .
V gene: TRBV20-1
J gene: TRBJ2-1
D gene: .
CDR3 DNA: TGCAGTGCTAGCCCCGCAGGTGGAGAGCAGTTCTTC
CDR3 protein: CSASPAGGEQFF

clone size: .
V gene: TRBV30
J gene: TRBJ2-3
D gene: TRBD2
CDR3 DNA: TGTGCCTGGAGTTGGGAGCGGGAGAGTGACCCAGATACGCAGTATTTT
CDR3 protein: CAWSWERESDPDTQYF

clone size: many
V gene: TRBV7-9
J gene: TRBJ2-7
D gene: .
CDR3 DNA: TGTGCCAGCAGCCCTTGGGGAGGGGGCTACGAGCAGTACTTC
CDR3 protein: CASSPWGGGYEQYF

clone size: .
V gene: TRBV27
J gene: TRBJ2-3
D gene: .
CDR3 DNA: TGTGCCAGCAGTTTAACAGTTGGAGATACGCAGTATTTT
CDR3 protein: CASSLTVGDTQYF

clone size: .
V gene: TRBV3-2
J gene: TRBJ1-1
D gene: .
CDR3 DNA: TGTGCCAGCAGCCAAGTACTGCACACAGAGGAGGGCCGCTTGAACACTGAAGCTTTCTTT
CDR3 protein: CASSQVLHTEEGRLNTEAFF

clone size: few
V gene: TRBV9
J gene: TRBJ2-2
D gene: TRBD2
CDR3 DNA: TGTGCCAGCAGCGCAGAGGGTGAAGCGGGAGGAGCGGGAGACACCGGGGAGCTGTTTTTT
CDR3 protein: CASSAEGEAGGAGDTGELFF